What follows are 31 T cell receptor beta chains derived from one specimen sequenced in a study of beta chain features in type 1 diabetes. Regarding the study as a whole: Moderate yet significant TCRB CDR3 shortening was seen in Type 1 diabetes patients in all four CD4+ subsets.

Sequencing targeted expressed TCRB transcripts, as all isolated RNA had been reverse transcribed. Clones were read by immunoSEQ multiplex PCR, and TCRdb kept only the in-frame ones, dropping some. The sample includes 600,000 to 750,000 clones, approximately 13% of them seen just once. These receptors have no identified antigens. Sequenced input: naive CD4+ T cells from blood. The receptors were sampled from a young man with type 1 diabetes.

This clone occurred a few times. This chain links TRBV2 with TRBJ1-3; D perhaps matches TRBD1 (5 bases). The V end was cut by 2 bases, the J end by 8 bases, with 16 bases between. CDR1 SNHLY and CDR2 FYNNEI come from the germline V gene. CDR3 length equals 15 residues. The CDR3 region is CASSEQSQDQDTIYF. The CDR3 DNA follows: TGTGCCAGCAGTGAACAATCACAGGATCAAGACACCATATATTTT.

J is TRBJ1-2 and V is TRBV4-2, with 8 positions matching TRBD1. The V gene's germline CDR1 is LGHNA and CDR2 YNFKEQ. V was clipped by 0 bases and J by 6 bases; unmatched bases: 12. The CDR3 sequence is 17 residues long. The CDR3 sequence: CASSQDYRTGNRHGYTF. CDR3 DNA: TGTGCCAGCAGCCAAGATTACCGGACAGGGAATAGGCATGGCTACACCTTC.

There are a few counts of this clone. V gene TRBV7-6 combines with J gene TRBJ2-5; perhaps TRBD2 as D (5 bases). The germline V gene encodes CDR1 SGHVS and CDR2 FNYEAQ. Trimming removed 5 bases at V and 4 bases at J, with 14 bases between. The CDR3 loop spans 14 amino acids. CDR3 sequence reads: CASSPSTRGETQYF. The DNA of the CDR3 is TGTGCCAGCAGCCCATCTACACGGGGAGAGACCCAGTACTTC. Together with reference TRBV7-6 and TRBJ2-5, the CDR3 gives the full variable domain: GAGVSQSPRYKVTKRGQDVALRCDPISGHVSLYWYRQALGQGPEFLTYFNYEAQQDKSGLPNDRFSAERPEGSISTLTIQRTEQRDSAMYRCASSPSTRGETQYFGPGTRLLVL.

This clone has only a few counts. In nucleotides, the CDR3 is TGTGCCATCAGTCCAAGGGGTGAAACGCAAGAGACCCAGTACTTC. Translated: CAISPRGETQETQYF. This chain links TRBV10-3 with TRBJ2-5; D possibly corresponds to TRBD1 (5 bases). This CDR3 region has 15 residues. In germline, CDR1 is ENHRY, CDR2 SYGVKD. V shed 5 bases and J shed 2 bases, with 15 bases lying between them.

The J gene is TRBJ1-1, the V gene TRBV29-1; TRBD1 matches at 7 bases. Trimming took 3 bases from V and 6 from J; bases not matched to a gene: 10. The germline V gene encodes CDR1 SQVTM and CDR2 ANQGSEA. The CDR3 runs 14 residues. CDR3 residues: CSVETGSGKAEAFF. In DNA, the CDR3 is TGCAGCGTTGAGACAGGGTCGGGGAAGGCTGAAGCTTTCTTT.

The chain is built from TRBV7-2 and TRBJ2-5, with 9 bases matching TRBD2. CDR1 is SGHTA and CDR2 is FQGNSA in the germline V gene. V was pared by 1 base and J by 4 bases, with 4 bases of the junction left unmatched. The CDR3 spans 15 residues. The CDR3 nucleotides are TGTGCCAGCAGCTTAGGGTCAGCGGGGGGAGAGACCCAGTACTTC. Its protein product is CASSLGSAGGETQYF.

The chain uses TRBV7-2 and TRBJ1-5; D remains unclear. The CDR3 is 15 residues long. Between the trimmed V and J ends, which lost 1 base and 0 bases, there was a span of 7 bases. Germline CDR1 reads SGHTA; CDR2 reads FQGNSA. CDR3 nucleotides: TGTGCCAGCAGCTTAGAGAGAGGTAGCAATCAGCCCCAGCATTTT. This gives the protein CASSLERGSNQPQHF.

This clone was counted at least ten times. This chain links TRBV7-9 with TRBJ1-4; D is unresolved. Per the germline V gene, CDR1 is SEHNR and CDR2 is FQNEAQ (reference sequence). The CDR3 is made up of 14 amino acids. Between the trimmed V and J ends, which lost 1 base and 7 bases, there was a span of 10 bases. The DNA of the CDR3 is TGTGCCAGCAGCTTAGACGGAGTGGGTGAAAAACTGTTTTTT. This encodes CASSLDGVGEKLFF.

The chain couples TRBV6-5 to TRBJ1-1; 8 bases map to TRBD1. V lost 6 bases and J lost 3; bases outside the gene matches: 6. The CDR3 consists of 14 residues. Germline CDR1 MNHEY, CDR2 SVGAGI. CDR3 loop: CASRDRDVDTEAFF. The CDR3 DNA reads TGTGCCAGCAGGGACAGGGATGTCGACACTGAAGCTTTCTTT.

The rearrangement uses TRBV10-3 and TRBJ2-7, with a possible D match to TRBD2 (5 bases). The CDR3 covers 17 residues. Per the germline V gene, CDR1 is ENHRY and CDR2 is SYGVKD. Trimming took 8 bases from V and 7 from J, leaving 30 bases between them. CDR3 sequence (DNA): TGTGCCATCGGCCCCCAGCCCGGGAAACATGTTGTAGGGGAGCAGTACTTC. Its translation: CAIGPQPGKHVVGEQYF.

This clone has only a few counts. The rearrangement uses TRBV28 and TRBJ2-2; TRBD1 matches at 8 bases. The germline gives CDR1 MDHEN, CDR2 SYDVKM. This CDR3 region has 15 residues. The trim removed 8 bases at V and 1 base at J, leaving 6 bases unmatched. CDR3 region: CASRLQGVNTGELFF. The CDR3 coding sequence is TGTGCCAGCCGACTACAGGGGGTGAACACCGGGGAGCTGTTTTTT.

This clone was counted only a few times. The chain couples TRBV6-5 to TRBJ1-2; D is undetermined. Per the germline V gene, CDR1 is MNHEY and CDR2 is SVGAGI. V lost 4 bases, J lost 1 base, and 13 bases lay in between. The CDR3 is 15 residues long. The CDR3 here is CASSSDAAFNYGYTF. The CDR3 DNA follows: TGTGCCAGCAGTTCCGATGCAGCCTTTAACTATGGCTACACCTTC.

In this sample, this clone turned up a few times. The chain carries TRBV25-1 and TRBJ1-4; 8 nucleotides agree with TRBD1. Trimming cost V 6 bases and J 7 bases; bases outside gene matches: 10. Germline lookup yields CDR1 MGHDK and CDR2 SYGVNS. This CDR3 region has 15 residues. The CDR3, as DNA: TGTGCCAGCAGAGCAGACAGGGGCGTCGGTGAAAAACTGTTTTTT. As protein: CASRADRGVGEKLFF. Full variable domain (rest looked up from reference TRBV25-1 and TRBJ1-4): EADIYQTPRYLVIGTGKKITLECSQTMGHDKMYWYQQDPGMELHLIHYSYGVNSTEKGDLSSESTVSRIRTEHFPLTLESARPSHTSQYLCASRADRGVGEKLFFGSGTQLSVL.

The chain couples TRBV10-3 to TRBJ1-2; 8 bases align to TRBD1. The CDR3 contains 14 residues. Trimming removed 0 bases from V and 4 bases from J; junction bases left unmatched: 1. Germline V CDR1 and CDR2: ENHRY, SYGVKD. CDR3 nucleotides: TGTGCCATCAGTGAGTCCGGACAGGGCTATGGCTACACCTTC. Protein sequence: CAISESGQGYGYTF.

This chain joins TRBV7-9 and TRBJ1-2; weak D call: TRBD1 (5 bases). Germline CDR1 reads SEHNR; CDR2 reads FQNEAQ (reference sequence). V was trimmed by 1 base and J by 4 bases, leaving 10 bases between them. The CDR3 is 14 amino acids. CDR3 sequence: CASSLEQGGYGYTF. CDR3 bases: TGTGCCAGCAGCTTAGAGCAGGGTGGCTATGGCTACACCTTC.

This clone appeared a few times. This rearrangement joins TRBV7-2 to TRBJ2-1, with D hard to call. With 2 bases removed from V and 12 bases from J, the gap between germline ends came to 11 bases. Germline V gene lookup returns CDR1 SGHTA and CDR2 FQGNSA. CDR3 size: 12 residues. CDR3 region: CASSLIRHRQFF. The CDR3 DNA is TGTGCCAGCAGCTTAATAAGACATAGGCAGTTCTTC.

The table lists this clone with a few counts. This chain links TRBV7-2 with TRBJ2-6, with D unresolved. V was cut by 5 bases and J by 4 bases, with 9 bases left in between. CDR1 and CDR2 from the germline V gene are SGHTA and FQGNSA. The CDR3 totals 14 residues. The CDR3 DNA sequence: TGTGCCAGCAGCCGAACCCCGGGGGCCAACGTCCTGACTTTC. The encoded protein is CASSRTPGANVLTF.

V is TRBV2 and J is TRBJ1-1; a weak D match, TRBD1 (6 bases). Deletions cut 6 bases from V and 4 bases from J, with 12 bases between. The CDR3 has 13 amino acids. CDR1 and CDR2 from the germline V gene are SNHLY and FYNNEI. Written as DNA, the CDR3 is TGTGCCAGCAGGCTGGACAGCTCCACTGAAGCTTTCTTT. Translation gives CASRLDSSTEAFF.

As regards this clone: This sample also contains other DNA sequences that code for the same CDR3. V gene TRBV28 combines with J gene TRBJ2-7; no reliable D call. The CDR3 consists of 12 residues. Germline lookup yields CDR1 MDHEN and CDR2 SYDVKM. Trimming took 2 bases from V and 4 from J, leaving 6 bases between them. CDR3 DNA: TGTGCCAGCAGTTTAGTGGGGTACGAGCAGTACTTC. It specifies CASSLVGYEQYF.

The chain has TRBV30 and TRBJ1-6, with 9 bases fitting TRBD1. CDR1 is GTSNPN, CDR2 SVGIG, per germline (reference sequence). The CDR3 runs to 14 residues. After removal of 5 bases from V and 7 bases from J, the junction contained 6 bases not matched to a gene. The CDR3 reads CAWLGQGWNSPLHF. The CDR3 DNA sequence: TGTGCCTGGTTGGGACAGGGATGGAATTCACCCCTCCACTTT.

In its sample, this clone was seen a few times. CDR3 sequence (DNA): TGCGCCAGCAGCTTGGCAGGGGACGGTCAGCCCCAGCATTTT. It translates to CASSLAGDGQPQHF. This chain links TRBV5-1 with TRBJ1-5, with D tentatively TRBD1 (6 bases). CDR1 and CDR2 from the germline V gene are SGHRS and YFSETQ. This CDR3 has 14 residues. Trimming took 0 bases from V and 6 from J, leaving 10 bases between them. The full variable domain, its missing parts supplied by reference TRBV5-1 and TRBJ1-5, is KAGVTQTPRYLIKTRGQQVTLSCSPISGHRSVSWYQQTPGQGLQFLFEYFSETQRNKGNFPGRFSGRQFSNSRSEMNVSTLELGDSALYLCASSLAGDGQPQHFGDGTRLSIL.

The chain combines TRBV6-4 with TRBJ2-1; D is undetermined. The V gene's germline CDR1 is MRHNA and CDR2 SNTAGT. The CDR3 spans 13 residues. V was pared by 0 bases and J by 6 bases, with 6 bases between. CDR3 bases: TGTGCCAGCAGTGACTCGGCCCTCAATGAGCAGTTCTTC. Translated: CASSDSALNEQFF.

J is TRBJ2-1 and V is TRBV25-1; D is possibly TRBD2 (7 bases). The germline CDR1 and CDR2 sequences are MGHDK and SYGVNS. Trimming pared 0 bases from V and 7 bases from J, leaving 16 bases between. The CDR3 sequence is 16 residues long. The CDR3 here is CASSEYKFRGANEQFF. For the CDR3, the DNA is TGTGCCAGCAGTGAATATAAGTTTCGGGGGGCAAATGAGCAGTTCTTC.

This clone turned up a few times. This chain uses TRBV29-1 with TRBJ2-3; 11 bases align to TRBD2. CDR3 length: 15 amino acids. Germline assignment: CDR1 SQVTM and CDR2 ANQGSEA. The trim removed 3 bases at V and 1 base at J, leaving 3 bases unmatched. CDR3 nucleotides: TGCAGCGTTGACCGTAGCGGGGGGGGCACAGATACGCAGTATTTT. Residues: CSVDRSGGGTDTQYF.

This clone was observed a handful of times. The chain links TRBV4-3 to TRBJ2-1; 9 bases are a match to TRBD1. Germline lookup yields CDR1 LGHNA and CDR2 YSLEER. The CDR3 is 16 residues long. V lost 1 base to trimming and J lost 4 bases; unmatched junction nucleotides: 5. The CDR3 reads CASSQATGGLYNEQFF. CDR3 nucleotides: TGCGCCAGCAGCCAAGCTACAGGGGGCCTATACAATGAGCAGTTCTTC.

The CDR3 region has the DNA TGTGCCAGTAGTGTGACAGGGAGAAGAGTTACGGGTACGCAGTATTTT. This gives the protein CASSVTGRRVTGTQYF. The chain recombines TRBV19 with TRBJ2-3, with 7 bases aligning to TRBD1. CDR3 length: 16 residues. Germline assignment: CDR1 LNHDA and CDR2 SQIVND (reference sequence). The trim removed 5 bases at V and 8 bases at J, leaving 16 bases unmatched.

V gene TRBV6-6 combines with J gene TRBJ1-4; D ambiguous. Trimming shortened V by 0 bases and J by 5 bases, and 7 bases separated the two germline ends. Per the germline V gene, CDR1 is MNHNY and CDR2 is SVGAGI (reference sequence). This CDR3 region has 14 residues. The CDR3 is CASSYSRDNEKLFF. The CDR3 DNA reads as TGTGCCAGCAGTTACTCGAGAGACAATGAAAAACTGTTTTTT.

This chain uses TRBV11-1 with TRBJ2-1; D unclear. The CDR3 is made up of 15 amino acids. Germline V gene sequence: CDR1 SGHAT, CDR2 FQDESV (reference sequence). V was shortened by 1 base and J by 2 bases, with 9 bases between the two germline ends. The CDR3 DNA reads as TGTGCCAGCAGCTTAGATAGGGTGACCTACAATGAGCAGTTCTTC. Its protein is CASSLDRVTYNEQFF.

This clone has just a few counts. V gene TRBV4-3 combines with J gene TRBJ2-7, with 12 bases identical to TRBD1. Germline CDR1 is LGHNA and CDR2 is YSLEER. The J segment lost 5 bases and the V segment lost 0 bases, leaving 5 bases of the junction unmatched. CDR3 length equals 16 residues. Written as DNA, the CDR3 is TGCGCCAGCAGCCAAGAAGGGGGACAGGGGGCAAACGAGCAGTACTTC. Its protein is CASSQEGGQGANEQYF.

This clone was observed a handful of times. The chain joins TRBV11-3 to TRBJ2-3; possibly TRBD1 for D (6 bases). V lost 9 bases and J lost 0, with 10 bases in between. The CDR3 extends over 13 amino acids. CDR1 SGHNT and CDR2 YENEEA come from the germline V gene. The CDR3 protein is CASNQGSTDTQYF. The CDR3, as DNA: TGTGCCAGTAACCAGGGGAGCACAGATACGCAGTATTTT.

This clone was detected only a few times. This chain joins TRBV29-1 and TRBJ2-6, with D tentatively TRBD1 or TRBD2 (5 bases each). Trimming shortened V by 1 base and J by 2 bases, and 21 bases separated the two germline ends. CDR3 length: 19 residues. Germline CDR1 is SQVTM and CDR2 is ANQGSEA. CDR3 nucleotide sequence: TGCAGCGTTGAAGTTCGAGGCGCAGGGCTGGGAGCTGGGGCCAACGTCCTGACTTTC. Encoded protein: CSVEVRGAGLGAGANVLTF. Using reference TRBV29-1 and TRBJ2-6 for the parts outside the CDR3, the full variable domain is SAVISQKPSRDICQRGTSLTIQCQVDSQVTMMFWYRQQPGQSLTLIATANQGSEATYESGFVIDKFPISRPNLTFSTLTVSNMSPEDSSIYLCSVEVRGAGLGAGANVLTFGAGSRLTVL.